Given below is one T cell receptor beta chain in context. Its antigen is unidentified. This entry comes from a study of cytomegalovirus exposure and HLA in healthy donors. Findings and caveats of the study: The authors listed approximately 160 TCR beta chains as cytomegalovirus-associated. The study reported that TCR beta sequences accurately predicted HLA-A and HLA-B alleles in most subjects. A missense DCLRE1C variant was associated with V- and J-gene trimming of TCR beta chains in a later analysis, and an independent cohort replicated the association.

Although they were nominally healthy when sampled, donors likely had unrecorded immune exposures. This CDR3 comprises 16 residues. Germline V gene sequence: CDR1 LNHNV, CDR2 YYDKDF (reference sequence). V gave up 5 bases and J gave up 5 bases, with 21 bases separating them. Use of 60 Vbeta and 13 Jbeta primers characterized the PCR. Clones were sequenced by immunoSEQ multiplex PCR, and TCRdb holds only the in-frame ones, with some missing. Among around 120,000 clones, about 72% were seen once, and the ten largest hold roughly 1.6%. This clonotype originated in a young man in good health and CMV-seropositive. The genes are TRBV15 and TRBJ1-2, with TRBD1 as a possible D gene (6 bases). Material: PBMCs. The CDR3 DNA is TGTGCCACCAGCCCTCCGGGGGGGGCCGCGCGGTATGGCTACACCTTC. It codes for CATSPPGGAARYGYTF.